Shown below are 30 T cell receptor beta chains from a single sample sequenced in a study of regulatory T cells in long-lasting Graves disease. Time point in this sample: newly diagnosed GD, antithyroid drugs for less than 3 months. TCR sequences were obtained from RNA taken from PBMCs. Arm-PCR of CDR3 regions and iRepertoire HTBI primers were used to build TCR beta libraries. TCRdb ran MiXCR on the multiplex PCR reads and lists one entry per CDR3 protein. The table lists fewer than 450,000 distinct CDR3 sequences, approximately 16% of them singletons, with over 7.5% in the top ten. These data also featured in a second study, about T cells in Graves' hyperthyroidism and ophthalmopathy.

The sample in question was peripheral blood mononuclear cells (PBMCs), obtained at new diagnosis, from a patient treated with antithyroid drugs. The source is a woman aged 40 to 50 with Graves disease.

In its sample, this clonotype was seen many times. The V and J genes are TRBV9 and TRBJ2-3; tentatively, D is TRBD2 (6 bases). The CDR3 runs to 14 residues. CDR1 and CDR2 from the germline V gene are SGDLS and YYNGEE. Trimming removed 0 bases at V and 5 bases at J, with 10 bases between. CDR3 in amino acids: CASSVGGDGDTQYF. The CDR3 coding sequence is TGTGCCAGCAGCGTAGGGGGGGATGGAGATACGCAGTATTTT.

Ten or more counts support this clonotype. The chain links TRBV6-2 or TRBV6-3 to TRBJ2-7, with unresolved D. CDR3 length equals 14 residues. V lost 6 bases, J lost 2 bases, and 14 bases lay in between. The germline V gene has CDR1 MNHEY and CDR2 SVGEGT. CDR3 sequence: CASSPPDNPYEQYF. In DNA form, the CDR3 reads TGTGCCAGCAGCCCCCCCGACAACCCCTACGAGCAGTACTTC.

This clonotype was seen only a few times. The CDR3 loop reads CASSDTRREYF. CDR3 sequence (DNA): TGTGCCAGCAGTGACACCCGGAGGGAGTACTTC. The genes are TRBV6-1 and TRBJ2-7, with D possibly matching TRBD2 (6 bases). This CDR3 is built from 11 residues. V lost 3 bases to trimming and J lost 11 bases, with 11 bases between them. Germline CDR1 and CDR2: MNHNS and SASEGT.

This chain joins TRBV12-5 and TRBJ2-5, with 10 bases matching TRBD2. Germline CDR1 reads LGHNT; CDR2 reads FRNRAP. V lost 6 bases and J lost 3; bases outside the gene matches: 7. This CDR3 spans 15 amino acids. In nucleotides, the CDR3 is TGTGCTAGTGGCCCCGGGACTAGCGTAGAAGAGACCCAGTACTTC. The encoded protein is CASGPGTSVEETQYF. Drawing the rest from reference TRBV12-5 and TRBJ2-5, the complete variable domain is DARVTQTPRHKVTEMGQEVTMRCQPILGHNTVFWYRQTMMQGLELLAYFRNRAPLDDSGMPKDRFSAEMPDATLATLKIQPSEPRDSAVYFCASGPGTSVEETQYFGPGTRLLVL.

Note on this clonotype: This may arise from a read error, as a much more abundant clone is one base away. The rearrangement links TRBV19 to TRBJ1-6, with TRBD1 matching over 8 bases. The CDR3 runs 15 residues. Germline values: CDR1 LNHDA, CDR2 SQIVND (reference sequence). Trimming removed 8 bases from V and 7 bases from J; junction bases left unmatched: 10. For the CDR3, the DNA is TGTGCCAGTGGTGTCCCAGGGGGCCGGAATTCACCCCTCCACTTT. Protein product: CASGVPGGRNSPLHF. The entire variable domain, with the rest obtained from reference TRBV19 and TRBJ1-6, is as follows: DGGITQSPKYLFRKEGQNVTLSCEQNLNHDAMYWYRQDPGQGLRLIYYSQIVNDFQKGDIAEGYSVSREKKESFPLTVTSAQKNPTAFYLCASGVPGGRNSPLHFGNGTRLTVT.

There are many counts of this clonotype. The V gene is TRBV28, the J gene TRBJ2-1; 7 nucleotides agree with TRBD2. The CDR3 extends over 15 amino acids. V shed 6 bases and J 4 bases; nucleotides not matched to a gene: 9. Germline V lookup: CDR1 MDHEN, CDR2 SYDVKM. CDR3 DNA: TGTGCCAGCAGACCGAGCGGGACCCATTACAATGAGCAGTTCTTC. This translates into CASRPSGTHYNEQFF.

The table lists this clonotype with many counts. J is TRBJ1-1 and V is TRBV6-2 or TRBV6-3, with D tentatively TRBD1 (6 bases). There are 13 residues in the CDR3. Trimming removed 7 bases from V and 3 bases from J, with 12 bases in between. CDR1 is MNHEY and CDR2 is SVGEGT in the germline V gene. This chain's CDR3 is CASTQNRDTEAFF. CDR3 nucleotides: TGTGCCAGCACCCAGAACAGGGACACTGAAGCTTTCTTT.

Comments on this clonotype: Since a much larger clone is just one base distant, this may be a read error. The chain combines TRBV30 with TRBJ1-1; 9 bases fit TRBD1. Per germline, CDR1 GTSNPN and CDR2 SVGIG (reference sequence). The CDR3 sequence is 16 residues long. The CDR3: CAWSAGDRVTNTEGFF. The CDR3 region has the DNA TGTGCCTGGAGTGCCGGGGACAGGGTTACGAACACTGAAGGTTTCTTT. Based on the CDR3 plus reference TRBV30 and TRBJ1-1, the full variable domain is SQTIHQWPATLVQPVGSPLSLECTVEGTSNPNLYWYRQAAGRGLQLLFYSVGIGQISSEVPQNLSASRPQDRQFILSSKKLLLSDSGFYLCAWSAGDRVTNTEGFFGQGTRLTVV.

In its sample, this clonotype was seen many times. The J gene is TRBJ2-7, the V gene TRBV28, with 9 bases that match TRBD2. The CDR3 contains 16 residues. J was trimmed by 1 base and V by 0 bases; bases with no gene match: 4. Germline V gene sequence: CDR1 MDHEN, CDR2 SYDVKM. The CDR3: CASSLWREGGSYEQYF. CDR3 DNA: TGTGCCAGCAGTTTATGGCGGGAGGGTGGATCCTACGAGCAGTACTTC.

DNA for the CDR3: TGTGCCAGCAGCTACGCCGGGGGCCCGGACGACGAGCAGTACTTC. Residues: CASSYAGGPDDEQYF. V gene TRBV7-9 combines with J gene TRBJ2-7; either TRBD1 or TRBD2 may supply D (6 bases each). Trimming removed 4 bases from V and 5 bases from J, with 18 bases in between. Germline lookup yields CDR1 SEHNR and CDR2 FQNEAQ (reference sequence). This CDR3 spans 15 amino acids. The variable domain in full, completed from reference TRBV7-9 and TRBJ2-7, reads DTGVSQNPRHKITKRGQNVTFRCDPISEHNRLYWYRQTLGQGPEFLTYFQNEAQLEKSRLLSDRFSAERPKGSFSTLEIQRTEQGDSAMYLCASSYAGGPDDEQYFGPGTRLTVT.

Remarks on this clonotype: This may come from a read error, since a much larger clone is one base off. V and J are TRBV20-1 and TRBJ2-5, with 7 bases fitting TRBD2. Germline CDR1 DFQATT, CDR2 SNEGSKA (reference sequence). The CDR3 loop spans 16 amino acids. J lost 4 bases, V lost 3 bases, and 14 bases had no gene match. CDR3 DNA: TGCAGTGCTAGGGGATTGAGCGGGGCTCCACGAGAGACCCAGTACTTC. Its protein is CSARGLSGAPRETQYF.

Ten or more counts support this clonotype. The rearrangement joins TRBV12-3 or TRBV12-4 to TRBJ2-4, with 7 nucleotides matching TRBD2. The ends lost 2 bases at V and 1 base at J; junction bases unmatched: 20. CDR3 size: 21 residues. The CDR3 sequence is CASSLWWLAAEGGLAKNIQYF. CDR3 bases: TGTGCCAGCAGTTTATGGTGGCTAGCGGCAGAGGGAGGGTTGGCCAAAAACATTCAGTACTTC.

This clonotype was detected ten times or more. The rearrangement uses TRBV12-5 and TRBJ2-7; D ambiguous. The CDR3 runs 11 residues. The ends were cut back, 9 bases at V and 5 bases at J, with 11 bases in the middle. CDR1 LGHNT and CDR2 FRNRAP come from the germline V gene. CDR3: CASPVVDEQYF. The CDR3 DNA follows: TGTGCTAGCCCGGTGGTAGACGAGCAGTACTTC.

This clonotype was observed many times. The CDR3 loop reads CASSYRVNQPQHF. Written as DNA, the CDR3 is TGTGCCAGCAGTTACAGGGTCAATCAGCCCCAGCATTTT. This rearrangement joins TRBV6-5 to TRBJ1-5; D uncertain. The CDR3 is 13 amino acids. Deletions cut 2 bases from V and 3 bases from J, with 5 bases between. Per the germline V gene, CDR1 is MNHEY and CDR2 is SVGAGI.

CDR3 nucleotide sequence: TGTGCCAGCAGCTCCCTCCAGACTAGCGGGAGGGCCAATGAGCAGTTCTTC. It encodes CASSSLQTSGRANEQFF. The rearrangement uses TRBV13 and TRBJ2-1; the match to TRBD2 covers 14 bases. Losses at the gene ends were 4 bases for V and 6 bases for J; bases not matched to a gene: 8. CDR3 length: 17 residues. Per germline, CDR1 PRHDT and CDR2 FYEKMQ (reference sequence).

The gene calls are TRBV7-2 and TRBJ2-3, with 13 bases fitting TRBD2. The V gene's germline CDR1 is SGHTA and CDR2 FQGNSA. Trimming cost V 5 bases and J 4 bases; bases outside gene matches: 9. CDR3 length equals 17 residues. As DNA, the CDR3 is TGTGCCAGCAGCCCAGAACTAGCGGGAGGGCCTTCAGATACGCAGTATTTT. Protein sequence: CASSPELAGGPSDTQYF.

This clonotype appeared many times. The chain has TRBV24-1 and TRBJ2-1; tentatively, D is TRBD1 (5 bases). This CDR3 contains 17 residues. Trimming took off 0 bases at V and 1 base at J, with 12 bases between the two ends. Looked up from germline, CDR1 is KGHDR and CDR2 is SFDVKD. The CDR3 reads CATSDLSTEGSYNEQFF. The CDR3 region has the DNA TGTGCCACCAGTGATTTGTCGACAGAAGGGTCCTACAATGAGCAGTTCTTC.

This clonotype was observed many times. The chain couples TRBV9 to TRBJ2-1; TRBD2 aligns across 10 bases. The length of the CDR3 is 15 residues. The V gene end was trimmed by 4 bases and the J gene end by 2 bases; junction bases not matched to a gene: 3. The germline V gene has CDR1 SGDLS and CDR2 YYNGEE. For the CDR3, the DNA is TGTGCCAGCAGCAGGACTAGCGGAGCCTACAATGAGCAGTTCTTC. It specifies CASSRTSGAYNEQFF.

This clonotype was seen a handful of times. CDR3 region: CASSLGDYYNEQFF. DNA for the CDR3: TGCGCCAGCAGCTTGGGGGACTACTACAATGAGCAGTTCTTC. The genes are TRBV5-1 and TRBJ2-1; 7 bases match TRBD2. V gave up 0 bases and J gave up 3 bases; unmatched junction bases: 0. The CDR3 runs 14 residues. Germline assignment: CDR1 SGHRS and CDR2 YFSETQ.

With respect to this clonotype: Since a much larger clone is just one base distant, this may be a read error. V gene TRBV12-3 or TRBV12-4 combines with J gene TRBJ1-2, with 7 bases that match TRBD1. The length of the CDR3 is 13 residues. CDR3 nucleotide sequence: TGTGCCAGCAGTCAGACAGGGACCTATGGCCACACCTTC. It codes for CASSQTGTYGHTF.

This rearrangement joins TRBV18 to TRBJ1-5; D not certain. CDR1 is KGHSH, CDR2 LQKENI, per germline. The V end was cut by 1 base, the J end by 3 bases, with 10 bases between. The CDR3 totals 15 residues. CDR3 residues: CASSPQGTSNQPQHF. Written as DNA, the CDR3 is TGTGCCAGCTCACCACAGGGTACGTCCAATCAGCCCCAGCATTTT.

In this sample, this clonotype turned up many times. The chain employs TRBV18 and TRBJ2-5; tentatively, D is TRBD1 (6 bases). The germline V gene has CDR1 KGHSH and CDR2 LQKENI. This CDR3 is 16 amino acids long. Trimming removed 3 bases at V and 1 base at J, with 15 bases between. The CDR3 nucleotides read TGTGCCAGCTCACCCTCTCAACAGGGAATCCAAGAGACCCAGTACTTC. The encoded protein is CASSPSQQGIQETQYF.

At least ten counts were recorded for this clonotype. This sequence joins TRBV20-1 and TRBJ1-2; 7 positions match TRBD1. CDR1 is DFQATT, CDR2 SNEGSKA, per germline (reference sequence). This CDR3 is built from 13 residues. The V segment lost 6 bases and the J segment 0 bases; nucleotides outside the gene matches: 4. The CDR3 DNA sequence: TGCAGTGCCACCGGGACAGCTAACTATGGCTACACCTTC. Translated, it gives CSATGTANYGYTF.

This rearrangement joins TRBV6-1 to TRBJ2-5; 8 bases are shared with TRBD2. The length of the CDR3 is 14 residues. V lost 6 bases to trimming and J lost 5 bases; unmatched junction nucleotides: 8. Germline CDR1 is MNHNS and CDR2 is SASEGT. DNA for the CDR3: TGTGCCAGCAGAACTAGCGGAGGGGGGGAGACCCAGTACTTC. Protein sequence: CASRTSGGGETQYF.

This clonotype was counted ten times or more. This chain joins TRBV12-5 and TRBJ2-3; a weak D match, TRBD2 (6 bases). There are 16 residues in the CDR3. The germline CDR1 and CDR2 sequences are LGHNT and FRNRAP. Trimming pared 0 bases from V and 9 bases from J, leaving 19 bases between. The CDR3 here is CASGLVLSAGRTTQYF. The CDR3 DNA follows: TGTGCTAGTGGTTTGGTACTGAGTGCGGGAAGGACCACGCAGTATTTT. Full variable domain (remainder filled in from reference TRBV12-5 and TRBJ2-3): DARVTQTPRHKVTEMGQEVTMRCQPILGHNTVFWYRQTMMQGLELLAYFRNRAPLDDSGMPKDRFSAEMPDATLATLKIQPSEPRDSAVYFCASGLVLSAGRTTQYFGPGTRLTVL.

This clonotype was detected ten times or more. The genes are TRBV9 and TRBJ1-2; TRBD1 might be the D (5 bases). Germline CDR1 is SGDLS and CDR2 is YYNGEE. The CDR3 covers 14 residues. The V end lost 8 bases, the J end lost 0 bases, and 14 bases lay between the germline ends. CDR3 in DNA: TGTGCCAGTGCCGCAGGGCAGGCTAACTATGGCTACACCTTC. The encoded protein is CASAAGQANYGYTF. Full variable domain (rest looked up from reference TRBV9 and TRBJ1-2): DSGVTQTPKHLITATGQRVTLRCSPRSGDLSVYWYQQSLDQGLQFLIQYYNGEERAKGNILERFSAQQFPDLHSELNLSSLELGDSALYFCASAAGQANYGYTFGSGTRLTVV.

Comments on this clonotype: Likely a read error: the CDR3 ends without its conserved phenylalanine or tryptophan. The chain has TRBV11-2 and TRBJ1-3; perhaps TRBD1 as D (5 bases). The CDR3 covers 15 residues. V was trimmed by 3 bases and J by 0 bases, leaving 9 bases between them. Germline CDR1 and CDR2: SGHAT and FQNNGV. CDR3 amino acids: CASSFTGPSGNTIYV. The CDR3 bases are TGTGCCAGCAGCTTTACAGGCCCCTCTGGAAACACCATATATGTT.

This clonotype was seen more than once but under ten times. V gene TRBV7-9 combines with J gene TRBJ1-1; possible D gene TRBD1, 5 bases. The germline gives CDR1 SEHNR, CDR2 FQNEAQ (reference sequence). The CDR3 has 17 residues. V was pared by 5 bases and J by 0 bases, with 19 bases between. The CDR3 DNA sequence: TGTGCCAGCAGCCAAACGACAGTAGGTTACATGAACACTGAAGCTTTCTTT. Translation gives CASSQTTVGYMNTEAFF. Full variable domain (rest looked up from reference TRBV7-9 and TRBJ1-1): DTGVSQNPRHKITKRGQNVTFRCDPISEHNRLYWYRQTLGQGPEFLTYFQNEAQLEKSRLLSDRFSAERPKGSFSTLEIQRTEQGDSAMYLCASSQTTVGYMNTEAFFGQGTRLTVV.

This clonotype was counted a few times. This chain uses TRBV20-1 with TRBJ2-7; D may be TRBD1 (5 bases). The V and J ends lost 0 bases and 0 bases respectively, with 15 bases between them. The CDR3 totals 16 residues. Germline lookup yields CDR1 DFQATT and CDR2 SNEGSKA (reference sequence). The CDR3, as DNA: TGCAGTGCTAGAGATGGTGGGCAGGGTGACTCCTACGAGCAGTACTTC. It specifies CSARDGGQGDSYEQYF.

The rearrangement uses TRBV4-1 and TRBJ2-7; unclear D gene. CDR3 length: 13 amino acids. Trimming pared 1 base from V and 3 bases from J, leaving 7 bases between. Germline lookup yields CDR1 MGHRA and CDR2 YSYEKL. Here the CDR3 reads CASSQGAFYEQYF. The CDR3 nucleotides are TGCGCCAGCAGCCAAGGGGCCTTCTACGAGCAGTACTTC.